One and the same sample provided the 17 T cell receptor beta chains below, sequenced in a study of PD-L1 blockade in urothelial cancer (dated by TCRdb to 2015 to 2018). The receptor library was made with the immunoSEQ multiplex PCR assay. The immuneACCESS repertoire file appears here via TCRdb, limited to in-frame rearrangements. These files lack a portion of the clones; in checked studies, under half of the deficit traces to unresolved V genes, and the cause of the others is not known. This sample comprises 85,000 to 90,000 clones, 90% to 95% of them detected only once. The ten biggest clones cover around 10% of the sample. The source material was PBMCs, sampled around atezolizumab (anti-PD-L1) treatment. The source of these receptors is a man aged 55 to 69 with urothelial cancer.

The V gene is TRBV6-1, the J gene TRBJ2-1; 8 bases map to TRBD2. Trimming removed 5 bases from V and 6 bases from J; junction bases left unmatched: 15. The CDR3 runs 17 residues. Germline CDR1 reads MNHNS; CDR2 reads SASEGT. The DNA of the CDR3 is TGTGCCAGCAGTAAAGGACTAGCCCAGAAGGTATCCAATGAGCAGTTCTTC. It specifies CASSKGLAQKVSNEQFF.

The chain employs TRBV30 and TRBJ2-7; 11 bases fit TRBD1. The V and J ends lost 5 bases and 7 bases, in that order; junction bases with no gene match: 4. There are 12 residues in the CDR3. Germline V lookup: CDR1 GTSNPN, CDR2 SVGIG (reference sequence). The chain's CDR3 is CAWGQGAREQYF. The CDR3 DNA follows: TGTGCCTGGGGACAGGGGGCACGGGAGCAGTACTTC.

The J gene is TRBJ1-2, the V gene TRBV18, with D unclear. The CDR3 totals 16 residues. The V and J ends lost 4 bases and 1 base respectively, with 16 bases between them. Germline CDR1 KGHSH, CDR2 LQKENI. CDR3 sequence (DNA): TGTGCCAGCTCACTTACATCATCCGGGATTAACTATGGCTACACCTTC. This sequence encodes CASSLTSSGINYGYTF.

V and J are TRBV4-3 and TRBJ2-7; 11 nucleotides line up with TRBD2. The CDR3 sequence is 16 residues long. V was pared by 0 bases and J by 7 bases, with 8 bases of the junction left unmatched. Germline lookup yields CDR1 LGHNA and CDR2 YSLEER. The CDR3 reads CASSQDLAGGSREQYF. The CDR3 DNA sequence: TGCGCCAGCAGCCAAGACCTAGCGGGAGGTTCGAGAGAGCAGTACTTC.

This rearrangement joins TRBV11-2 to TRBJ2-7, with 9 bases fitting TRBD1. This CDR3 has 15 amino acids. Losses at the gene ends were 1 base for V and 3 bases for J; bases not matched to a gene: 4. The germline V gene encodes CDR1 SGHAT and CDR2 FQNNGV. The CDR3 coding sequence is TGTGCCAGCAGCTTAGTTGGGACAGGGTTCTACGAGCAGTACTTC. It is translated as CASSLVGTGFYEQYF.

V gene TRBV28 combines with J gene TRBJ2-7, with TRBD2 matching over 10 bases. CDR3 length equals 15 residues. CDR1 and CDR2 (germline): MDHEN, SYDVKM. Trimming removed 4 bases from V and 3 bases from J; junction bases left unmatched: 6. The DNA of the CDR3 is TGTGCCAGCAGTTCAGCGGGACTAGCGAACTACGAGCAGTACTTC. Translated, it gives CASSSAGLANYEQYF.

This chain links TRBV11-2 with TRBJ1-6; no reliable D call. The CDR3 loop spans 13 amino acids. V lost 5 bases and J 8 bases, leaving 10 bases between the germline ends. Germline V gene data show CDR1 as SGHAT and CDR2 as FQNNGV. CDR3 residues: CASSPQQYSPLHF. Written as DNA, the CDR3 is TGTGCCAGCAGCCCCCAACAATATTCACCCCTCCACTTT.

The V and J genes are TRBV6-5 and TRBJ2-5; D possibly corresponds to TRBD2 (6 bases). The CDR3 is made up of 14 amino acids. Trimming cost V 6 bases and J 5 bases, with 16 bases left between them. Germline assignment: CDR1 MNHEY and CDR2 SVGAGI. The CDR3 DNA reads as TGTGCCAGCAGGGGGTGGGGCGCGGGGGAGACCCAGTACTTC. It specifies CASRGWGAGETQYF.

The V call is TRBV19, the J call TRBJ2-7; D might be TRBD1 (5 bases). CDR3 size: 14 residues. In germline, CDR1 is LNHDA, CDR2 SQIVND (reference sequence). V was cut by 3 bases and J by 2 bases, with 11 bases left in between. CDR3 in amino acids: CASSMVDTAYEQYF. DNA for the CDR3: TGTGCCAGTAGTATGGTGGACACCGCCTACGAGCAGTACTTC.

Only one count was recorded for this clone. The chain couples TRBV29-1 to TRBJ2-1, with TRBD2 as a possible D gene (7 bases). CDR3 length: 13 amino acids. Germline V gene sequence: CDR1 SQVTM, CDR2 ANQGSEA. DNA of the CDR3: TGCGCGGTGGGGGGGGCGGGTGTGAATGAGCAGTTCTTC. Protein sequence: CAVGGAGVNEQFF.

This sequence joins TRBV7-2 and TRBJ2-2; the D gene is possibly TRBD2 (6 bases). Trimming pared 0 bases from V and 5 bases from J, leaving 16 bases between. The CDR3 covers 17 residues. Germline values: CDR1 SGHTA, CDR2 FQGNSA. The CDR3 nucleotides are TGTGCCAGCAGCTTAGCCCCTCCCGGGGCGGGGACCGGGGAGCTGTTTTTT. Translation gives CASSLAPPGAGTGELFF.

Details on this clone: The sample has other DNA sequences that encode this CDR3 too. CDR3 coding DNA: TGTGCCAGCAGCGTGGGTCAGGGTGCGTACAATGAGCAGTTCTTC. Translated, it gives CASSVGQGAYNEQFF. This sequence joins TRBV9 and TRBJ2-1; perhaps TRBD1 as D (5 bases). Germline V CDR1 and CDR2: SGDLS, YYNGEE. V was pared by 2 bases and J by 4 bases, with 13 bases between. This CDR3 has 15 residues. Full variable domain (missing parts from reference TRBV9 and TRBJ2-1): DSGVTQTPKHLITATGQRVTLRCSPRSGDLSVYWYQQSLDQGLQFLIQYYNGEERAKGNILERFSAQQFPDLHSELNLSSLELGDSALYFCASSVGQGAYNEQFFGPGTRLTVL.

V and J are TRBV7-3 and TRBJ1-6; D not certain. This CDR3 has 16 amino acids. Looked up from germline, CDR1 is SGHTA and CDR2 is FQGTGA. With 2 bases removed from V and 1 base from J, the gap between germline ends came to 9 bases. CDR3 region: CASSLPGKSYNSPLHF. The CDR3 coding sequence is TGTGCCAGCAGCTTACCCGGGAAGTCCTATAATTCACCCCTCCACTTT.

The chain employs TRBV4-2 and TRBJ1-5, with D perhaps matching TRBD1 (6 bases). This CDR3 region has 18 residues. V dropped 0 bases and J dropped 2 bases, with 17 bases sitting between them. The V gene's germline CDR1 is LGHNA and CDR2 YNFKEQ. In DNA, the CDR3 is TGTGCCAGCAGCCAAGATATTGGCCAGGGGTTTGGCAATCAGCCCCAGCATTTT. This encodes CASSQDIGQGFGNQPQHF.

The gene calls are TRBV5-1 and TRBJ2-1, with 11 bases lining up with TRBD2. Trimming at V came to 4 bases and at J to 8 bases, leaving 5 bases not matched to a gene. The CDR3 loop spans 14 amino acids. Germline values: CDR1 SGHRS, CDR2 YFSETQ. CDR3 sequence: CASSRSGGEDEQFF. CDR3 sequence (DNA): TGCGCCAGCAGCCGTAGCGGGGGGGAGGATGAGCAGTTCTTC.

The DNA for the CDR3 is TGCAGCGTTGAAGATCTTTGGCACGAAGAGACCCAGTACTTC. Translation: CSVEDLWHEETQYF. The chain uses TRBV29-1 and TRBJ2-5, with no clear D. The CDR3 spans 14 residues. Trimming pared 0 bases from V and 3 bases from J, leaving 11 bases between. Germline loops: CDR1 SQVTM, CDR2 ANQGSEA.

As concerns this clone: Other DNA sequences from this sample encode an identical CDR3 as well. V usage is TRBV9 and J usage is TRBJ1-1; the D is unclear. CDR3 length: 14 residues. V lost 0 bases and J 1 base, leaving 7 bases between the germline ends. Germline CDR1 SGDLS, CDR2 YYNGEE. CDR3 nucleotide sequence: TGTGCCAGCAGCGTAGTGTCAGGGAACACTGAAGCTTTCTTT. It translates to CASSVVSGNTEAFF. Full variable domain (remainder filled in from reference TRBV9 and TRBJ1-1): DSGVTQTPKHLITATGQRVTLRCSPRSGDLSVYWYQQSLDQGLQFLIQYYNGEERAKGNILERFSAQQFPDLHSELNLSSLELGDSALYFCASSVVSGNTEAFFGQGTRLTVV.